This is a list of T cell receptor beta chains from one sample in a study of T cell responses to AZD1222 COVID-19 vaccine. The data were produced by immunoSEQ multiplex PCR, yet TCRdb's version contains in-frame clones alone and is incomplete. The sample lists 100,000 to 150,000 clones, 92% occurring once. Sequences were derived from peripheral blood, sampled on day 0 of AZD1222 vaccination. All receptors come from an adult in good health. The CDR3 runs from the conserved cysteine through the conserved F or W. Fields, in order: J gene, D gene, clone size, V gene, CDR3 protein, CDR3 DNA. D genes are given only for firm matches. Rows may omit the clone size; those that give it use once, few, many or a size class.

TRBJ2-2 . . TRBV5-1 CASSFLVGANTGELFF TGCGCCAGCAGCTTTTTAGTGGGTGCGAACACCGGGGAGCTGTTTTTT
TRBJ1-6 TRBD1 . TRBV27 CASREGAYYNSPLHF TGTGCCAGCAGGGAGGGGGCCTACTATAATTCACCCCTCCACTTT
TRBJ2-2 . once TRBV5-1 CASTSGRELFF TGCGCCAGCACCTCAGGTCGGGAGCTGTTTTTT
TRBJ2-1 . . TRBV15 CATSSEIEQFF TGTGCCACCAGCAGCGAGATTGAGCAGTTCTTC
TRBJ1-1 TRBD1 . TRBV5-1 CASSLVLGTVNTEAFF TGCGCCAGCAGCTTGGTCTTAGGGACAGTGAACACTGAAGCTTTCTTT
TRBJ2-1 TRBD1 . TRBV9 CASSESAGQGYNEQFF TGTGCCAGCAGCGAAAGTGCGGGACAGGGCTACAATGAGCAGTTCTTC
TRBJ2-7 . . TRBV7-9 CASSLGAGRGEQYF TGTGCCAGCAGCTTAGGTGCAGGGCGAGGAGAGCAGTACTTC
TRBJ1-2 . . TRBV6-2/TRBV6-3 CASSFYADGYTF TGTGCCAGCAGTTTTTATGCGGATGGCTACACCTTC
TRBJ2-1 . . TRBV7-2 CASSVGAVGYGQFF TGTGCCAGCAGCGTCGGGGCGGTAGGGTATGGGCAGTTCTTC
TRBJ1-1 . . TRBV11-2 CASSDTGTPNTEAFF TGTGCCAGCAGCGATACCGGGACTCCGAACACTGAAGCTTTCTTT
TRBJ2-1 TRBD2 once TRBV11-3 CASSLGTGGFNEQFF TGTGCCAGCAGCTTAGGAACGGGAGGTTTCAATGAGCAGTTCTTC